The present T cell receptor (beta chain) was sequenced within a study of post-analysis software for immune sequencing data. Findings and limits, study-wide: Analysis by F measure revealed that same-batch samples clustered strongly together. Patients used five TRBV segments, including TRBV5-6, TRBV5-1 and TRBV20-1, more often than controls.

The CDR3 is 14 amino acids. Per germline, CDR1 DFQATT and CDR2 SNEGSKA (reference sequence). V was pared by 3 bases and J by 1 base, with 3 bases of the junction left unmatched. This clonotype showed up just a few times. Its antigen remains unidentified. Sequencing libraries made from TCR beta cDNA carried unique molecular identifiers. Out of about 1 to 11 million T cells, some 480,000 cDNA molecules were generated. TCRdb reprocessed the PCR reads with MiXCR, giving one entry per CDR3 protein. The profile shows roughly 670,000 distinct CDR3 sequences, approximately 59% of them singletons. The sample was blood. This TCR derives from a girl aged 2-10 years with multiple sclerosis. The rearrangement links TRBV20-1 to TRBJ2-5, with 9 bases fitting TRBD2. CDR3 DNA sequence: TGCAGTGCTAGGGCACTAGCGGGCCAAGAGACCCAGTACTTC. This encodes CSARALAGQETQYF.